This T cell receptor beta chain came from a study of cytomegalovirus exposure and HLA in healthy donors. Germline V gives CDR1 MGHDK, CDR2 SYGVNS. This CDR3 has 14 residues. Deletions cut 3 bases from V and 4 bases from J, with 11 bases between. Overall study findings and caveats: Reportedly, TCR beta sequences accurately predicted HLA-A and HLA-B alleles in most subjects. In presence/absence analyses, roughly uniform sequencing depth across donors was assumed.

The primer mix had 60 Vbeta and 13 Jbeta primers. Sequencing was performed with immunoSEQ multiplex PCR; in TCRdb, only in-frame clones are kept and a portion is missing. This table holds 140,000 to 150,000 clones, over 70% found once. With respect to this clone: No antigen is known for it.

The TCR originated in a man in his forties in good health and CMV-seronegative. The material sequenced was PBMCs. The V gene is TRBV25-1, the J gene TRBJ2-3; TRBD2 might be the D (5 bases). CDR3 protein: CASSERAFADTQYF. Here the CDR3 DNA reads TGTGCCAGCAGTGAGAGGGCTTTCGCAGATACGCAGTATTTT.